This TCR beta chain was profiled in a study of early T cells in non-severe SARS-CoV-2 infection (dated by TCRdb to 2020 to 2023). Concerning the study at large: Because TCR sequencing relied on bulk RNA taken from unsorted whole blood, pairing of alpha and beta chains was not possible. What the work shows at the level of the full study, not this receptor alone: VDJdb matching was skewed toward anti-spike CD8 responses and likely underestimated virus-specific expansions by missing private and CD4 specificities.

The germline V gene encodes CDR1 SEHNR and CDR2 FQNEAQ (reference sequence). V sheds 1 base and J sheds 3 bases, leaving 9 bases between their ends. Counted from cysteine to phenylalanine, this CDR3 has 14 amino acids. Just the 42-base CDR3 DNA is kept, in frame starting at base 1. This clonotype turned up a few times. Its antigen is unknown. Per-nucleotide qualities are absent, and no much larger clonotype sits a single base away. The study was a case-control design nested within a healthcare worker cohort in London, UK, with weekly nasopharyngeal swab PCR tests and blood sampling. Healthcare workers were recruited between 23 and 31 March 2020, during the week of the UK lockdown, and were followed weekly for up to about 15 weeks. To prepare the library, 5' RACE was applied. The sample was run on a NextSeq 500. The TCR library protocol attached unique molecular identifiers to individual cDNA molecules to correct for sequencing error and PCR bias. Both TCR alpha and beta chains were sequenced, and tight co-correlation was observed between alpha and beta sequence abundances in each sample. From the authors' description of their analysis: Decombinator V4 was used to perform V gene, J gene and CDR3 annotation of TCR sequences. Expanded TCRs were defined as changing significantly between any two time points under a Poisson model with p below 0.0001. TCR abundances were normalised to the total number of TCRs sequenced per sample and expressed as counts per million. TRAV1-2 paired with TRAJ12, TRAJ20 or TRAJ33 defined MAIT TCRs, while TRAV10 paired with TRAJ18 defined iNKT TCRs. VDJdb, accessed 1 November 2021, was searched for CMV, EBV and SARS-CoV-2 annotated TCRs, with TCRs annotated for multiple antigens excluded. The raw public reads went through TCRdb reprocessing: fastp at Q25, MiXCR clone calling, in-frame beta chains kept. A single entry per CDR3 protein holds the most common genes and DNA from its merged rows. These V and J calls derive from TCRdb rather than the authors' analysis. This sample is represented by tens of thousands of distinct CDR3 sequences; roughly 10% of them were singletons. 6% to 8% of the sample lies in the top ten.

Input material: whole blood. The rearranged chain carries TRBV7-9 and TRBJ1-1, and possibly TRBD1, on 6 matching bases. The sequence was collected from an adult who was a healthcare worker with PCR-confirmed SARS-CoV-2 infection or an uninfected control (not recorded which). The CDR3 has the sequence CASSLEAGDTEAFF. In nucleotides, the sequence is TGTGCCAGCAGCTTAGAGGCAGGGGACACTGAAGCTTTCTTT.